This TCR beta chain is drawn from a study of blood T cell repertoires in COVID-19. Only in-frame clones appear in the TCRdb table, and some are missing; sequencing was by immunoSEQ multiplex PCR. Of roughly 520,000 clones listed, around nine tenths are singletons. V was clipped by 1 base and J by 5 bases; unmatched bases: 0. The CDR3 extends over 12 amino acids. Germline CDR1 reads GTSNPN; CDR2 reads SVGIG (reference sequence). The chain is built from TRBV30 and TRBJ2-3; 7 bases agree with TRBD2. The clonotype comes from a woman in her forties who had recovered from COVID-19. The sample taken for sequencing was PBMCs or T cells enriched from blood (not recorded which). In DNA, the CDR3 is TGTGCCTGGAGTGGGGGGGGAGATACGCAGTATTTT. This gives the protein CAWSGGGDTQYF.